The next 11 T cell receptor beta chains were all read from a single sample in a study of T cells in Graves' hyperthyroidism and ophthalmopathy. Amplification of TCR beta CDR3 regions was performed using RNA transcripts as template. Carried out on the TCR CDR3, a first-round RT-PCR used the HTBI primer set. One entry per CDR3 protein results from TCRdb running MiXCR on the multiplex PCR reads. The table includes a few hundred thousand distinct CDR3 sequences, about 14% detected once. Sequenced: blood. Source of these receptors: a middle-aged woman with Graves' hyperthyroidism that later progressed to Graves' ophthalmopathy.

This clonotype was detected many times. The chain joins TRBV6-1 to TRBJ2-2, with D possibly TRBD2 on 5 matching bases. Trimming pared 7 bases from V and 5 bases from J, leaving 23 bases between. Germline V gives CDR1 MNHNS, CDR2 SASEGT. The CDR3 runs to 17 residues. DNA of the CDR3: TGTGCCAGCAAAGCGGCCCGAAACAGCCCGATGACCGGGGAGCTGTTTTTT. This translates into CASKAARNSPMTGELFF.

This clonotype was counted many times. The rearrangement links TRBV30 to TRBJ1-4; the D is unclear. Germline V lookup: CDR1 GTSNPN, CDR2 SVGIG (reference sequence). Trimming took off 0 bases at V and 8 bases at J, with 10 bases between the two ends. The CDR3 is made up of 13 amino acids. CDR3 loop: CAWSVSRREKLFF. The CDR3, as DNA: TGTGCCTGGAGTGTCAGCCGAAGGGAAAAACTGTTTTTT.

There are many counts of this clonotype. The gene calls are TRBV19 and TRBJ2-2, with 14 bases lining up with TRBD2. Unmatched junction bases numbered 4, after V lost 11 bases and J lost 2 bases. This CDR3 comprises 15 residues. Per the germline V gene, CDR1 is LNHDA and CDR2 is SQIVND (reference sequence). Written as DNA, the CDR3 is TGTGCCGGGGGACTAGCGGGAGTTAACACCGGGGAGCTGTTTTTT. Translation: CAGGLAGVNTGELFF.

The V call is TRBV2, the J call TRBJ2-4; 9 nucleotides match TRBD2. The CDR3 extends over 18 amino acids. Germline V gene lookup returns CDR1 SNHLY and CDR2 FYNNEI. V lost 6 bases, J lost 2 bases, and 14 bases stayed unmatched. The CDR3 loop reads CASRPTSGLFATKNIQYF. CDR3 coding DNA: TGTGCCAGCAGACCTACTAGCGGGCTCTTCGCGACCAAAAACATTCAGTACTTC. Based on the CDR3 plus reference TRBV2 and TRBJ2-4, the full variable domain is EPEVTQTPSHQVTQMGQEVILRCVPISNHLYFYWYRQILGQKVEFLVSFYNNEISEKSEIFDDQFSVERPDGSNFTLKIRSTKLEDSAMYFCASRPTSGLFATKNIQYFGAGTRLSVL.

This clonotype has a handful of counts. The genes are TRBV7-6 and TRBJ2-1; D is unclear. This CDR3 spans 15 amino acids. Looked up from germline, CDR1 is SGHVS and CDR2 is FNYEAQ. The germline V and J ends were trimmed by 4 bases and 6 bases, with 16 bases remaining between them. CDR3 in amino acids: CASSSLTGRTNEQFF. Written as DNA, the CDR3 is TGTGCCAGCAGCTCACTGACTGGGCGTACCAATGAGCAGTTCTTC.

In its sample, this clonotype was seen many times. For the CDR3, the DNA is TGTGCCAGCAGCCCCCGAGGGGAAACCTACGAGCAGTACTTC. It is translated as CASSPRGETYEQYF. V is TRBV2 and J is TRBJ2-7; D possibly matches TRBD1 or TRBD2 (5 bases each). Germline loops: CDR1 SNHLY, CDR2 FYNNEI. Trimming shortened V by 6 bases and J by 2 bases, and 14 bases separated the two germline ends. CDR3 length equals 14 residues.

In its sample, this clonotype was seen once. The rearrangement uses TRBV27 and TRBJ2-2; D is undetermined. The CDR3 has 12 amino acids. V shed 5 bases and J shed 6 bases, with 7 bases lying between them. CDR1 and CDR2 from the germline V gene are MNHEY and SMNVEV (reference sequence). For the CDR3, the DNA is TGTGCCAGCAGTCTCCCCCCCGGGGAGCTGTTTTTT. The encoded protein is CASSLPPGELFF.

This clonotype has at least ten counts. Here the CDR3 DNA reads TGTGCCAGCAGTTCCGGGCTCGACTATGGCTACACCTTC. Residues: CASSSGLDYGYTF. This chain links TRBV12-3 or TRBV12-4 with TRBJ1-2; D is unclear. The CDR3 spans 13 residues. V shed 4 bases and J shed 3 bases, with 9 bases lying between them.

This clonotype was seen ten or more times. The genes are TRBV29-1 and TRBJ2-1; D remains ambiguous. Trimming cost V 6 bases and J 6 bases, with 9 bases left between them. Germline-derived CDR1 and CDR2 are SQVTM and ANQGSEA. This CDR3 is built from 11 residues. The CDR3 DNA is TGCAGCGTACCTTGGCGCAATGAGCAGTTCTTC. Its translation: CSVPWRNEQFF.

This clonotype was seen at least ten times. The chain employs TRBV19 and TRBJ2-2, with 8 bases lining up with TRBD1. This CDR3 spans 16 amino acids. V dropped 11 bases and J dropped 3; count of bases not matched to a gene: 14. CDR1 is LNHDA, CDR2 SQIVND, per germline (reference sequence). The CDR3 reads CARTSRDRRDTGELFF. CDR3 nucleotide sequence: TGTGCCCGGACTTCTCGGGACAGGAGGGACACCGGGGAGCTGTTTTTT.

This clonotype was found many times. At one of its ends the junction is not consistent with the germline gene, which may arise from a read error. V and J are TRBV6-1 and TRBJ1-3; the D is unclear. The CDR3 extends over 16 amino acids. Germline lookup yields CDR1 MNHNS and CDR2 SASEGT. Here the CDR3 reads CASSLAPDYSGNAIYF. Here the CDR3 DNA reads TGTGCCAGCAGCCTTGCCCCCGACTACTCTGGAAACGCCATATATTTT.